The 20 T cell receptor beta chains listed next were all sequenced from one sample in a study of shared T cell receptors in the human thymus. This table comes from immunoSEQ multiplex PCR, and its TCRdb copy is limited to in-frame clones, with some not included. The profile shows about 380,000 clones, 85% to 95% of them singletons. Material: thymocytes. These receptors all come from a human donor.

The V gene is TRBV18, the J gene TRBJ1-1; D gene ambiguous. Trimming left V 4 bases short and J 1 base short, with 10 bases between. Germline V gene data show CDR1 as KGHSH and CDR2 as LQKENI. The CDR3 spans 14 residues. The CDR3 DNA sequence: TGTGCCAGCTCACGCGGAGGTGAGAACACTGAAGCTTTCTTT. This gives the protein CASSRGGENTEAFF.

The CDR3 bases are TGTGCCAGCAGTTTCGGGACAGGGTTGAACGAGCAGTACTTC. Protein sequence: CASSFGTGLNEQYF. The J gene is TRBJ2-7, the V gene TRBV28; 9 bases match TRBD1. This CDR3 comprises 14 residues. The germline CDR1 and CDR2 sequences are MDHEN and SYDVKM. J lost 5 bases, V lost 3 bases, and 5 bases had no gene match.

This chain uses TRBV5-1 with TRBJ2-1; TRBD2 might be the D (7 bases). CDR3 length equals 16 residues. Trimming cost V 7 bases and J 3 bases, with 20 bases left between them. In germline, CDR1 is SGHRS, CDR2 YFSETQ. CDR3 sequence: CASSTEGERGYNEQFF. The CDR3 coding sequence is TGCGCCAGCTCCACCGAGGGGGAGCGGGGCTACAATGAGCAGTTCTTC.

The table lists this clone with a few counts. The chain joins TRBV28 to TRBJ1-1, with a weak D call TRBD1 (5 bases). CDR3 size: 18 residues. Looked up from germline, CDR1 is MDHEN and CDR2 is SYDVKM. V lost 5 bases and J lost 0, with 22 bases in between. The CDR3 protein is CASSPPRRKGTMNTEAFF. The CDR3 nucleotides are TGTGCCAGCAGTCCCCCCCGCAGGAAGGGGACCATGAACACTGAAGCTTTCTTT.

This chain links TRBV28 with TRBJ1-2; 7 nucleotides align to TRBD1. Germline CDR1 and CDR2: MDHEN and SYDVKM. This CDR3 has 14 amino acids. The V segment lost 5 bases and the J segment 4 bases; nucleotides outside the gene matches: 7. The CDR3, as DNA: TGTGCCAGCAGTGCCAGGGGGTATCGCTATGGCTACACCTTC. Amino acids: CASSARGYRYGYTF.

CDR3 protein: CASSPPGQGPNTGELFF. The CDR3 region has the DNA TGTGCCAGCTCACCACCGGGGCAGGGACCCAACACCGGGGAGCTGTTTTTT. The rearrangement joins TRBV18 to TRBJ2-2; either TRBD1 or TRBD2 may supply D (5 bases each). Germline V gene lookup returns CDR1 KGHSH and CDR2 LQKENI. The V end was cut by 0 bases, the J end by 2 bases, with 13 bases between. The CDR3 has 17 amino acids.

V is TRBV6-4 and J is TRBJ2-1, with D maybe TRBD2 (5 bases). With 4 bases removed from V and 6 bases from J, the gap between germline ends came to 10 bases. The CDR3 extends over 13 amino acids. Germline lookup yields CDR1 MRHNA and CDR2 SNTAGT. The CDR3 DNA is TGTGCCAGCAGTGTCGGAGGTCGCAATGAGCAGTTCTTC. Encoded protein: CASSVGGRNEQFF.

V is TRBV28 and J is TRBJ2-7; 8 bases fit TRBD1. J gave up 9 bases and V 2 bases, and 9 bases lay outside the gene matches. Germline CDR1 reads MDHEN; CDR2 reads SYDVKM. This CDR3 is 14 amino acids long. CDR3 DNA: TGTGCCAGCAGTTTAGCCGGGACAGGTACTCGGCAGTACTTC. Its protein is CASSLAGTGTRQYF.

As for this clone: This same CDR3 is encoded by further DNA sequences in the sample. The V gene is TRBV28, the J gene TRBJ1-5; the D is unclear. This CDR3 spans 12 amino acids. V was trimmed by 3 bases and J by 3 bases, leaving 3 bases between them. CDR1 MDHEN and CDR2 SYDVKM come from the germline V gene. CDR3 sequence: CASSLINQPQHF. The CDR3, as DNA: TGTGCCAGCAGTTTGATCAATCAGCCCCAGCATTTT.

The V gene is TRBV14, the J gene TRBJ1-1, with unresolved D. CDR1 SGHDN and CDR2 FVKESK come from the germline V gene. The CDR3 has 16 residues. The V gene lost 4 bases and the J gene lost 6 bases, with 21 bases spanning the gap. Here the CDR3 DNA reads TGTGCCAGCAGCCCAGACGAGAGGCCCCAGGAACCTGAAGCTTTCTTT. Its protein product is CASSPDERPQEPEAFF.

V usage is TRBV5-1 and J usage is TRBJ2-7; tentative D call: TRBD2 (5 bases). V lost 3 bases to trimming and J lost 7 bases, with 17 bases between them. The CDR3 is 14 residues long. Germline assignment: CDR1 SGHRS and CDR2 YFSETQ. The chain's CDR3 is CASSSIYRGWEQYF. The DNA for the CDR3 is TGCGCCAGCAGCTCTATTTACCGGGGATGGGAGCAGTACTTC.

This clone was counted a single time. The chain combines TRBV2 with TRBJ2-1; 13 bases align to TRBD2. The V gene end was trimmed by 6 bases and the J gene end by 15 bases; junction bases not matched to a gene: 5. The CDR3 length is 12 residues. Germline V CDR1 and CDR2: SNHLY, FYNNEI. CDR3 amino acids: CASRGLAGLGFF. CDR3 sequence (DNA): TGTGCCAGCAGGGGACTAGCGGGACTGGGGTTCTTC.

The chain recombines TRBV5-1 with TRBJ2-7; tentatively, D is TRBD2 (5 bases). V lost 0 bases and J 6 bases, leaving 16 bases between the germline ends. Germline V gene sequence: CDR1 SGHRS, CDR2 YFSETQ. CDR3 size: 15 residues. CDR3 coding DNA: TGCGCCAGCAGCTTGGATGGGCTAGCCGCGGGCGAGCAGTACTTC. It yields the protein CASSLDGLAAGEQYF.

For the CDR3, the DNA is TGTGCCAGCAGCAACCCTCCCGCGGCGTCGAGTGAAAAACTGTTTTTT. It specifies CASSNPPAASSEKLFF. The rearrangement joins TRBV11-2 to TRBJ1-4; D call uncertain. The V gene lost 5 bases and the J gene lost 7 bases, with 20 bases spanning the gap. The CDR3 extends over 16 amino acids. Germline loops: CDR1 SGHAT, CDR2 FQNNGV.

The chain employs TRBV14 and TRBJ2-1; the D gene is possibly TRBD2 (6 bases). Per the germline V gene, CDR1 is SGHDN and CDR2 is FVKESK. The CDR3 contains 17 residues. Between the trimmed V and J ends, which lost 4 bases and 0 bases, there was a span of 16 bases. CDR3 bases: TGTGCCAGCAGCCCACTACTTGGAGGGATCTCCTACAATGAGCAGTTCTTC. Its protein is CASSPLLGGISYNEQFF.

The chain is built from TRBV5-1 and TRBJ2-5, with a possible D match to TRBD1 (5 bases). From germline, CDR1 is SGHRS and CDR2 YFSETQ. The CDR3 covers 15 residues. V lost 3 bases, J lost 6 bases, and 18 bases lay in between. This chain's CDR3 is CASSSPPGWEQTQYF. CDR3 DNA sequence: TGCGCCAGCAGCTCCCCCCCAGGGTGGGAACAGACCCAGTACTTC. The full variable domain, its missing parts supplied by reference TRBV5-1 and TRBJ2-5, is KAGVTQTPRYLIKTRGQQVTLSCSPISGHRSVSWYQQTPGQGLQFLFEYFSETQRNKGNFPGRFSGRQFSNSRSEMNVSTLELGDSALYLCASSSPPGWEQTQYFGPGTRLLVL.

This chain connects TRBV28 to TRBJ2-1; 8 bases agree with TRBD1. This CDR3 region has 15 residues. CDR1 is MDHEN and CDR2 is SYDVKM in the germline V gene. Germline trimming cut 5 bases from V and 5 bases from J; bases unmatched to any gene: 8. The CDR3 sequence is CASSTWDRWNNEQFF. In nucleotides, the CDR3 is TGTGCCAGCAGTACCTGGGACAGGTGGAACAATGAGCAGTTCTTC.

The rearrangement uses TRBV7-2 and TRBJ1-2, with D possibly TRBD1 on 6 matching bases. Germline V gene sequence: CDR1 SGHTA, CDR2 FQGNSA. The V and J ends lost 3 bases and 2 bases respectively, with 25 bases between them. This CDR3 spans 19 amino acids. The CDR3 protein is CASSFNFGLVGQGNYGYTF. The DNA for the CDR3 is TGTGCCAGCAGCTTTAACTTTGGATTGGTTGGGCAGGGGAACTATGGCTACACCTTC. Looking up the rest from reference TRBV7-2 and TRBJ1-2 gives the full variable domain: GAGVSQSPSNKVTEKGKDVELRCDPISGHTALYWYRQSLGQGLEFLIYFQGNSAPDKSGLPSDRFSAERTGGSVSTLTIQRTQQEDSAVYLCASSFNFGLVGQGNYGYTFGSGTRLTVV.

The CDR3 DNA is TGCGCCAGCAGCCAAGAAGGGGACAGGGGCTACGAGCAGTACTTC. Translation: CASSQEGDRGYEQYF. The J gene is TRBJ2-7, the V gene TRBV4-3; the match to TRBD1 covers 10 bases. Trimming removed 0 bases from V and 3 bases from J; junction bases left unmatched: 2. CDR1 and CDR2 from the germline V gene are LGHNA and YSLEER. The CDR3 has 15 amino acids.

The rearrangement links TRBV6-1 to TRBJ2-7; D may be TRBD1 (5 bases). CDR3 length equals 16 residues. The germline gives CDR1 MNHNS, CDR2 SASEGT. V gave up 1 base and J gave up 2 bases, with 15 bases separating them. The CDR3 coding sequence is TGTGCCAGCAGTGAAGGGTCAAGGAAGGGGACCTACGAGCAGTACTTC. Amino acid sequence: CASSEGSRKGTYEQYF.